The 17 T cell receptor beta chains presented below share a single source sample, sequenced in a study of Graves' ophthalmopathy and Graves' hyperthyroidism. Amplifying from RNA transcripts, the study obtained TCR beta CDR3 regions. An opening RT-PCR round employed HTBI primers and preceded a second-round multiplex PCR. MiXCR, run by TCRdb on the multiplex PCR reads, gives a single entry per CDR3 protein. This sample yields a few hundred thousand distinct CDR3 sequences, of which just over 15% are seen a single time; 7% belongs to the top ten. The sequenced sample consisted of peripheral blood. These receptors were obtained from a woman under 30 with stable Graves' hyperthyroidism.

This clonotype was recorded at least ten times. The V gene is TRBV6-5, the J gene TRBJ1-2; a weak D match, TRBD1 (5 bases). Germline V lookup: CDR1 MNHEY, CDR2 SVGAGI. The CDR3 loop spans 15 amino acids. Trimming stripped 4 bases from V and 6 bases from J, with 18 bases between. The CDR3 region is CASSSPLAGRHGYTF. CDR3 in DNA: TGTGCCAGCAGTTCCCCCCTGGCAGGGCGCCATGGCTACACCTTC.

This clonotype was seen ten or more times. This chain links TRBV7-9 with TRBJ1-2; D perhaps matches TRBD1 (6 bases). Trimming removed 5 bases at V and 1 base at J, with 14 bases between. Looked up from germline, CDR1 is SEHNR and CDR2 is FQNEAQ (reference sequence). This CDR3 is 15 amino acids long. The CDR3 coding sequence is TGTGCCAGCAGCCCTTTGACAGGTTTTAACTATGGCTACACCTTC. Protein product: CASSPLTGFNYGYTF.

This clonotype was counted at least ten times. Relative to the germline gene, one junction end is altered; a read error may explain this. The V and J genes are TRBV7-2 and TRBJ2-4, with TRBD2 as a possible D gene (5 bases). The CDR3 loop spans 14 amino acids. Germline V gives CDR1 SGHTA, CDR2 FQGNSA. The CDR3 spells CASSLISFGNIKYF. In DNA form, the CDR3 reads TGTGCCAGCAGCTTAATCTCCTTCGGGAACATTAAGTACTTC.

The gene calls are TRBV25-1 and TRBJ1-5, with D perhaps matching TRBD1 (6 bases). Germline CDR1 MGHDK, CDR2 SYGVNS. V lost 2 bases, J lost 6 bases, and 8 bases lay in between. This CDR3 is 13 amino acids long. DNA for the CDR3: TGTGCCAGCAGTGAAGGGGGCGTTCAGCCCCAGCATTTT. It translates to CASSEGGVQPQHF.

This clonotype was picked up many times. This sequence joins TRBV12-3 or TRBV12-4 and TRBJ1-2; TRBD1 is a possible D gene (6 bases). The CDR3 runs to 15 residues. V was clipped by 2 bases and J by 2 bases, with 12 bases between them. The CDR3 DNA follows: TGTGCCAGCAGTTTATATAGGGGGTCGAACTATGGCTACACCTTC. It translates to CASSLYRGSNYGYTF.

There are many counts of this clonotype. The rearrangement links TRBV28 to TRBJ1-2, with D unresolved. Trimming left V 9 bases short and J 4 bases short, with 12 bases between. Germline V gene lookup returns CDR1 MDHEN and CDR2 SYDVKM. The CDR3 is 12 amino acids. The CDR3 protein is CASLAEGYGYTF. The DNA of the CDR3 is TGTGCCAGTCTTGCAGAGGGCTATGGCTACACCTTC.

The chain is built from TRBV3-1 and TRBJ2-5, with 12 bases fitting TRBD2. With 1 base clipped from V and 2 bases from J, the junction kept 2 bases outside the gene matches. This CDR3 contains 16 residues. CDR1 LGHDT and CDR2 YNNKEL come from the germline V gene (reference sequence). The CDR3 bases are TGTGCCAGCAGCCAAGGGACTAGCGGGGCTCAAGAGACCCAGTACTTC. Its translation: CASSQGTSGAQETQYF.

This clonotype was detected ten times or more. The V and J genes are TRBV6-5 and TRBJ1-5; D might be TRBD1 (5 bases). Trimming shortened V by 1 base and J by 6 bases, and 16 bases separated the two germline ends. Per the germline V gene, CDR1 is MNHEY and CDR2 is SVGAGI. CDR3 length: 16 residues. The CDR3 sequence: CASSYFGLGLGQPQHF. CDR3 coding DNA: TGTGCCAGCAGTTACTTCGGGCTGGGACTCGGTCAGCCCCAGCATTTT.

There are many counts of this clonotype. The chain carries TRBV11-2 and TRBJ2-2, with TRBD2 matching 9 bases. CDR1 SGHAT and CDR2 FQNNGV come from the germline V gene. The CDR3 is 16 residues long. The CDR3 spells CAVPRGGLVGTGELFF. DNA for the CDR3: TGTGCAGTACCGCGGGGGGGGCTGGTGGGCACCGGGGAGCTGTTTTTT. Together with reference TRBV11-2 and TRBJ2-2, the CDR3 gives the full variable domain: EAGVAQSPRYKIIEKRQSVAFWCNPISGHATLYWYQQILGQGPKLLIQFQNNGVVDDSQLPKDRFSAERLKGVDSTLKIQPAKLEDSAVYLCAVPRGGLVGTGELFFGEGSRLTVL.

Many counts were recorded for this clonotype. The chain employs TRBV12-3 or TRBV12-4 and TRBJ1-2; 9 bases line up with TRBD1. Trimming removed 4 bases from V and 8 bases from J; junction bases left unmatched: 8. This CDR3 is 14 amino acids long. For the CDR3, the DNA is TGTGCCAGCAGTTCGCTGGACAGGGGAAAAGGCTACACCTTC. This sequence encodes CASSSLDRGKGYTF.

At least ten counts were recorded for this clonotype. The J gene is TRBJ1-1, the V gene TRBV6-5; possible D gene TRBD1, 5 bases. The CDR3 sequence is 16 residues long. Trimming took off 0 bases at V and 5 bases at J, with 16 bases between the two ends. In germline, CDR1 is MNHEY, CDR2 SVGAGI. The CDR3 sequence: CASSYSGAWRMTEAFF. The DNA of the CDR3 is TGTGCCAGCAGTTACTCCGGGGCCTGGAGGATGACTGAAGCTTTCTTT.

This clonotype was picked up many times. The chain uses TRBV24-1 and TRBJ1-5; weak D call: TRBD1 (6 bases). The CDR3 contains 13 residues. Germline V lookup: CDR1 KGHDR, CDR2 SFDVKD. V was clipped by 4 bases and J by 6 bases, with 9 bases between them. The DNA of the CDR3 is TGTGCCACCAGTGACAGGGGCGGTCAGCCCCAGCATTTT. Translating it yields CATSDRGGQPQHF.

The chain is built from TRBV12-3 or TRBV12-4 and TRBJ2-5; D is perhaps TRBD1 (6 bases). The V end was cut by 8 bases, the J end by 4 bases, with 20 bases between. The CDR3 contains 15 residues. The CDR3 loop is CASLDRPDRGETQYF. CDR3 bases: TGTGCCAGCCTTGACAGGCCCGACAGAGGAGAGACCCAGTACTTC.

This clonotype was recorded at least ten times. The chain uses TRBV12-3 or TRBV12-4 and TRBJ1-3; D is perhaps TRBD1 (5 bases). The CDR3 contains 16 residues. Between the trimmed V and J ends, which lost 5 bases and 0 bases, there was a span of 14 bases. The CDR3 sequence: CASSPPGLFSGNTIYF. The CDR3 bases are TGTGCCAGCAGTCCCCCGGGGCTTTTCTCTGGAAACACCATATATTTT.

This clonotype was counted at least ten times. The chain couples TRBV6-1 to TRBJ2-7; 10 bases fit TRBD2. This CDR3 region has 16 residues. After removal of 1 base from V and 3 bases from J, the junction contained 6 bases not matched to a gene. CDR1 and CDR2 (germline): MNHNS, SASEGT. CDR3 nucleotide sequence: TGTGCCAGCAGTGAAGGGCTAGCGGGGGTCCGCTACGAGCAGTACTTC. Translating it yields CASSEGLAGVRYEQYF.

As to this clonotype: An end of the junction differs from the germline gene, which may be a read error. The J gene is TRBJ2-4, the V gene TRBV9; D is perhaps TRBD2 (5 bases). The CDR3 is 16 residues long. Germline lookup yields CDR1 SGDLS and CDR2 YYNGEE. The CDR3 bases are TGTGCCAGCAGCGTAGGGAGAAGCCTAGCCAAAAACATTAAGTACTTC. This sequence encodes CASSVGRSLAKNIKYF.

The CDR3 loop is CASSPTRWTGLNNQPQHF. CDR3 DNA: TGTGCCAGCAGTCCCACTCGATGGACAGGGCTGAACAATCAGCCCCAGCATTTT. This chain uses TRBV6-2 or TRBV6-3 with TRBJ1-5; 8 bases are shared with TRBD1. Germline V lookup: CDR1 MNHEY, CDR2 SVGEGT. The CDR3 totals 18 residues. The V and J ends lost 5 bases and 3 bases, in that order; junction bases with no gene match: 15.